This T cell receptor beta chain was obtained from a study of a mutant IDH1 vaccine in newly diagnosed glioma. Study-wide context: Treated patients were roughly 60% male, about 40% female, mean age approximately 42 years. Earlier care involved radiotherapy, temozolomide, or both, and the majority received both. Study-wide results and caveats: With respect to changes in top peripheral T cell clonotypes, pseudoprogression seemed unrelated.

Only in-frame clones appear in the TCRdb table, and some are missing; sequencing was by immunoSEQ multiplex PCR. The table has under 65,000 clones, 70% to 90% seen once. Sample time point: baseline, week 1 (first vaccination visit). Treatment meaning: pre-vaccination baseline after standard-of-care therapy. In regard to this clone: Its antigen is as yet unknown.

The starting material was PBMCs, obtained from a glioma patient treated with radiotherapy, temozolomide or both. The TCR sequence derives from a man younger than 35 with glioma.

The DNA of the CDR3 is TGTGCCAGCAGTTACCAACCCCGGGCAGGGGGCGGGGAGCTGTTTTTT. Protein: CASSYQPRAGGGELFF. The rearrangement uses TRBV6-5 and TRBJ2-2; 7 positions match TRBD1. The CDR3 length is 16 residues. Germline values: CDR1 MNHEY, CDR2 SVGAGI. V was pared by 2 bases and J by 7 bases, with 10 bases of the junction left unmatched.